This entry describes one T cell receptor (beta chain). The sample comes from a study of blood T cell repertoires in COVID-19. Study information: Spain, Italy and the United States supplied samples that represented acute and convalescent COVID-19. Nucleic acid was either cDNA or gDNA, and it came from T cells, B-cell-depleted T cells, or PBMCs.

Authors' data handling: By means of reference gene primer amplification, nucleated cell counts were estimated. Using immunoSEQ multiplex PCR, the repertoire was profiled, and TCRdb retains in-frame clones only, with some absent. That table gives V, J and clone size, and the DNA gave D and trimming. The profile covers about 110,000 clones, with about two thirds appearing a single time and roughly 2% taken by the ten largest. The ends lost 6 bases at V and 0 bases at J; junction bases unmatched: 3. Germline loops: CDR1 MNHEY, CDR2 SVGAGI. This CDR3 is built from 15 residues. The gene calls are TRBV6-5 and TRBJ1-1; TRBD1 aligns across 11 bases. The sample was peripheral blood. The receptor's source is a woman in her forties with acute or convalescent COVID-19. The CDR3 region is CASSRTGGMNTEAFF. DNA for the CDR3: TGTGCCAGCAGCCGGACAGGGGGCATGAACACTGAAGCTTTCTTT.